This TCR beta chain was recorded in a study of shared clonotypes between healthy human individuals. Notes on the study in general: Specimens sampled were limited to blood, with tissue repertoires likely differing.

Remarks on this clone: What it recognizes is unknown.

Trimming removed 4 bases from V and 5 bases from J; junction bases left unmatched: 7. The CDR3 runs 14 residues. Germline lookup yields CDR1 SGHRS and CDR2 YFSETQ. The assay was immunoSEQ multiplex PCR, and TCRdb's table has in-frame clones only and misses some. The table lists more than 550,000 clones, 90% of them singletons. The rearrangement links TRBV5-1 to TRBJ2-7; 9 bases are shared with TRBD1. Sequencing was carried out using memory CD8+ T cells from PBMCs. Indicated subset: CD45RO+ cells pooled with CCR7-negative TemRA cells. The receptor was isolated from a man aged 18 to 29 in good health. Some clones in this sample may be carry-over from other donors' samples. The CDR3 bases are TGCGCCAGCAGCGCCGGGACAGGGTTCAACGAGCAGTACTTC. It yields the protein CASSAGTGFNEQYF.